Below are 27 T cell receptor beta chains sequenced from a single sample in a study of OX40 agonist ivuxolimab in advanced cancers. Clones were read by immunoSEQ multiplex PCR, and TCRdb kept only the in-frame ones, dropping some. Altogether tens of thousands of clones are present, roughly 90% being singletons, with the ten largest covering over 0.25%. Source: CD4+ or CD8+ T cells sorted from blood, taken in a trial of the OX40 agonist ivuxolimab. The receptors were sampled from an adult with an advanced solid tumor such as melanoma, head and neck, liver or kidney cancer.

This clone was recorded once. This chain uses TRBV5-5 with TRBJ2-5, with TRBD2 as a possible D gene (5 bases). V dropped 0 bases and J dropped 2 bases, with 14 bases sitting between them. The CDR3 has 16 residues. Germline-derived CDR1 and CDR2 are SGHKS and YYEKEE (reference sequence). The CDR3 DNA reads as TGTGCCAGCAGCTTGGGACAACTAGGAGGTCAAGAGACCCAGTACTTC. Encoded protein: CASSLGQLGGQETQYF.

This clone was picked up a small number of times. This chain links TRBV12-5 with TRBJ1-4; D is unclear. V lost 5 bases and J 11 bases, leaving 15 bases between the germline ends. The CDR3 spans 13 residues. In germline, CDR1 is LGHNT, CDR2 FRNRAP. The CDR3 DNA reads TGTGCTAGTGGTCTATCGCCGCGGGATAAACTGTTTTTT. This gives the protein CASGLSPRDKLFF.

The chain joins TRBV7-9 to TRBJ1-4; 8 positions agree with TRBD1. CDR3 size: 15 residues. J was trimmed by 6 bases and V by 1 base; bases with no gene match: 4. Germline loops: CDR1 SEHNR, CDR2 FQNEAQ (reference sequence). The CDR3 DNA is TGTGCCAGCAGCTTAGGTCAGGGGGCGGATGAAAAACTGTTTTTT. Translation gives CASSLGQGADEKLFF.

The chain couples TRBV19 to TRBJ2-7, with D maybe TRBD2 (5 bases). Trimming removed 4 bases at V and 0 bases at J, with 10 bases between. The CDR3 contains 14 residues. CDR1 and CDR2 (germline): LNHDA, SQIVND (reference sequence). The CDR3 bases are TGTGCCAGTAGTACGGACTTTATCTCCTACGAGCAGTACTTC. Translating gives CASSTDFISYEQYF.

The chain has TRBV7-2 and TRBJ1-1; 8 bases are a match to TRBD1. CDR1 is SGHTA and CDR2 is FQGNSA in the germline V gene. This CDR3 has 14 amino acids. The ends lost 5 bases at V and 1 base at J; junction bases unmatched: 3. The CDR3 is CASSRQGTNTEAFF. The CDR3 DNA sequence: TGTGCCAGCAGCCGACAGGGGACGAACACTGAAGCTTTCTTT.

The CDR3: CASSLKGLAYEQYF. CDR3 bases: TGTGCCAGCAGTTTAAAGGGTCTTGCCTACGAGCAGTACTTC. The genes are TRBV27 and TRBJ2-7; D uncertain. The ends were cut back, 2 bases at V and 2 bases at J, with 10 bases in the middle. The germline CDR1 and CDR2 sequences are MNHEY and SMNVEV (reference sequence). The CDR3 loop spans 14 amino acids.

The chain couples TRBV2 to TRBJ2-7, with 9 bases identical to TRBD1. Germline assignment: CDR1 SNHLY and CDR2 FYNNEI. This CDR3 is 17 amino acids long. V lost 3 bases, J lost 6 bases, and 15 bases stayed unmatched. The CDR3 DNA sequence: TGTGCCAGCAGTGATACGGTGTTGGGACAGGGTTTCCGCGAGCAGTACTTC. Its protein is CASSDTVLGQGFREQYF.

J is TRBJ2-3 and V is TRBV10-3; the match to TRBD2 covers 12 bases. CDR1 is ENHRY and CDR2 is SYGVKD in the germline V gene. Germline trimming cut 4 bases from V and 5 bases from J; bases unmatched to any gene: 4. This CDR3 spans 15 amino acids. CDR3 DNA: TGTGCCATCAGTGCGACTAGCGGGAGTAAAGATACGCAGTATTTT. Translated, it gives CAISATSGSKDTQYF.

The chain is built from TRBV5-4 and TRBJ2-1, with 8 nucleotides matching TRBD2. This CDR3 is built from 14 residues. V was clipped by 0 bases and J by 4 bases; unmatched bases: 0. Germline CDR1 and CDR2: SGHNT and YYREEE (reference sequence). This chain's CDR3 is CASSLGLAYNEQFF. The CDR3 DNA is TGTGCCAGCAGCTTGGGACTAGCGTACAATGAGCAGTTCTTC.

CDR3 sequence reads: CASNDLWRVDNEQFF. The CDR3 coding sequence is TGTGCCAGCAATGACTTGTGGCGGGTTGACAATGAGCAGTTCTTC. The rearrangement links TRBV19 to TRBJ2-1, with D maybe TRBD2 (5 bases). The V gene lost 9 bases and the J gene lost 5 bases, with 20 bases spanning the gap. CDR1 LNHDA and CDR2 SQIVND come from the germline V gene (reference sequence). The CDR3 runs to 15 residues. Together with reference TRBV19 and TRBJ2-1, the CDR3 gives the full variable domain: DGGITQSPKYLFRKEGQNVTLSCEQNLNHDAMYWYRQDPGQGLRLIYYSQIVNDFQKGDIAEGYSVSREKKESFPLTVTSAQKNPTAFYLCASNDLWRVDNEQFFGPGTRLTVL.

The genes are TRBV5-1 and TRBJ2-3, with D possibly matching TRBD2 (6 bases). This CDR3 is built from 17 residues. Germline V gives CDR1 SGHRS, CDR2 YFSETQ. Trimming removed 1 base from V and 1 base from J, with 16 bases in between. The CDR3 DNA sequence: TGCGCCAGCAGCTTGAGATCGACTAGTAAGGGCACAGATACGCAGTATTTT. This translates into CASSLRSTSKGTDTQYF.

V and J are TRBV27 and TRBJ2-4; D gene uncertain. V lost 2 bases to trimming and J lost 5 bases, with 7 bases between them. The germline CDR1 and CDR2 sequences are MNHEY and SMNVEV (reference sequence). There are 13 residues in the CDR3. In DNA form, the CDR3 reads TGTGCCAGCAGTTTAAGAGTGGAAAACATTCAGTACTTC. Protein: CASSLRVENIQYF.

The J gene is TRBJ1-2, the V gene TRBV19, with TRBD1 matching over 10 bases. Germline CDR1 is LNHDA and CDR2 is SQIVND (reference sequence). The CDR3 consists of 15 residues. After removal of 4 bases from V and 3 bases from J, the junction contained 5 bases not matched to a gene. The CDR3 region is CASSSVGTGDYGYTF. The CDR3 coding sequence is TGTGCCAGTAGTAGTGTAGGGACAGGGGACTATGGCTACACCTTC. Full variable domain (missing parts from reference TRBV19 and TRBJ1-2): DGGITQSPKYLFRKEGQNVTLSCEQNLNHDAMYWYRQDPGQGLRLIYYSQIVNDFQKGDIAEGYSVSREKKESFPLTVTSAQKNPTAFYLCASSSVGTGDYGYTFGSGTRLTVV.

The chain uses TRBV11-2 and TRBJ1-2; D uncertain. This CDR3 has 14 residues. Germline V lookup: CDR1 SGHAT, CDR2 FQNNGV. Trimming shortened V by 3 bases and J by 1 base, and 9 bases separated the two germline ends. The CDR3 protein is CASSLAVHNYGYTF. CDR3 bases: TGTGCCAGCAGCTTGGCAGTGCATAACTATGGCTACACCTTC.

The chain couples TRBV7-9 to TRBJ1-2; 11 bases line up with TRBD1. Germline V gene lookup returns CDR1 SEHNR and CDR2 FQNEAQ (reference sequence). V gave up 5 bases and J gave up 8 bases; unmatched junction bases: 4. The CDR3 spans 13 residues. The CDR3 protein is CASSRDRGMGYTF. The CDR3 region has the DNA TGTGCCAGCAGCCGGGACAGGGGGATGGGCTACACCTTC.

This chain links TRBV12-5 with TRBJ2-3; D is ambiguous. Deletions cut 6 bases from V and 1 base from J, with 11 bases between. Germline V gene lookup returns CDR1 LGHNT and CDR2 FRNRAP. This CDR3 spans 14 amino acids. In nucleotides, the CDR3 is TGTGCTAGTGGAAACCTTCCGGGCACAGATACGCAGTATTTT. This gives the protein CASGNLPGTDTQYF. The full variable domain, completed using reference TRBV12-5 and TRBJ2-3, is DARVTQTPRHKVTEMGQEVTMRCQPILGHNTVFWYRQTMMQGLELLAYFRNRAPLDDSGMPKDRFSAEMPDATLATLKIQPSEPRDSAVYFCASGNLPGTDTQYFGPGTRLTVL.

V is TRBV6-6 and J is TRBJ2-1; 7 nucleotides match TRBD2. The germline V gene encodes CDR1 MNHNY and CDR2 SVGAGI (reference sequence). Trimming at V came to 6 bases and at J to 4 bases, leaving 9 bases not matched to a gene. CDR3 size: 15 residues. DNA for the CDR3: TGTGCCAGCAGCCCGGGGGGAGGGTTATACAATGAGCAGTTCTTC. It codes for CASSPGGGLYNEQFF.

The chain is built from TRBV28 and TRBJ2-1; D might be TRBD2 (5 bases). The CDR3 extends over 13 amino acids. The germline V gene encodes CDR1 MDHEN and CDR2 SYDVKM. V was shortened by 3 bases and J by 11 bases, with 14 bases between the two germline ends. In nucleotides, the CDR3 is TGTGCCAGCAGTTTCGGCCCGGAGGCTAAGCAGTTCTTC. Its translation is CASSFGPEAKQFF.

This rearrangement joins TRBV4-1 to TRBJ2-1; D is possibly TRBD1 or TRBD2 (7 bases each). The CDR3 is made up of 15 amino acids. The V end lost 4 bases, the J end lost 9 bases, and 19 bases lay between the germline ends. CDR1 MGHRA and CDR2 YSYEKL come from the germline V gene. The CDR3 coding sequence is TGCGCCAGCAGCCTCTCAGGGGGGGGTGAGGGTGAGCAGTTCTTC. This codes for CASSLSGGGEGEQFF.

The chain recombines TRBV28 with TRBJ2-6; D is unresolved. Germline V CDR1 and CDR2: MDHEN, SYDVKM. The CDR3 runs 14 residues. The V end was cut by 3 bases, the J end by 4 bases, with 7 bases between. The CDR3 is CASSLTLGANVLTF. The CDR3 DNA sequence: TGTGCCAGCAGTTTGACACTGGGGGCCAACGTCCTGACTTTC.

The gene calls are TRBV7-8 and TRBJ1-4; 9 bases agree with TRBD1. Germline CDR1 SGHVS, CDR2 FQNEAQ. The CDR3 spans 16 residues. The junction had 6 bases not matched to a gene; V was cut back by 1 base and J by 6 bases. This CDR3 is CASSLVLGQGDEKLFF. As DNA, the CDR3 is TGTGCCAGCAGCTTAGTTCTGGGACAGGGAGATGAAAAACTGTTTTTT.

This chain joins TRBV6-6 and TRBJ1-4; no firm D call. The CDR3 is made up of 14 amino acids. V was shortened by 4 bases and J by 8 bases, with 14 bases between the two germline ends. In germline, CDR1 is MNHNY, CDR2 SVGAGI (reference sequence). In nucleotides, the CDR3 is TGTGCCAGCAGTTTCCGGGGAGTTGGAGAAAAACTGTTTTTT. Protein product: CASSFRGVGEKLFF.

The genes are TRBV4-3 and TRBJ2-1; no definite D call. The CDR3 loop spans 16 amino acids. Germline CDR1 is LGHNA and CDR2 is YSLEER. V was clipped by 0 bases and J by 8 bases, with 17 bases between them. This CDR3 reads CASSQDGTPGRDEQFF. CDR3 nucleotides: TGCGCCAGCAGCCAAGATGGTACACCTGGAAGGGATGAGCAGTTCTTC.

The rearrangement links TRBV11-2 to TRBJ1-2, with D perhaps matching TRBD1 (6 bases). V lost 5 bases to trimming and J lost 7 bases, with 20 bases between them. Germline loops: CDR1 SGHAT, CDR2 FQNNGV. CDR3 length: 15 amino acids. The CDR3 DNA follows: TGTGCCAGCAGCCTAACCCAAGGGGGATTTGCTGGCTACACCTTC. It translates to CASSLTQGGFAGYTF. Together with reference TRBV11-2 and TRBJ1-2, the CDR3 gives the full variable domain: EAGVAQSPRYKIIEKRQSVAFWCNPISGHATLYWYQQILGQGPKLLIQFQNNGVVDDSQLPKDRFSAERLKGVDSTLKIQPAKLEDSAVYLCASSLTQGGFAGYTFGSGTRLTVV.

The chain joins TRBV15 to TRBJ2-1, with TRBD2 matching 11 bases. The junction had 12 bases not matched to a gene; V was cut back by 3 bases and J by 8 bases. The CDR3 is 17 amino acids. CDR1 is LNHNV, CDR2 YYDKDF, per germline (reference sequence). CDR3 nucleotides: TGTGCCACCAGCAGTGAGACCGGACTAGCGGGCGGGTATGAGCAGTTCTTC. It translates to CATSSETGLAGGYEQFF.

The chain combines TRBV5-1 with TRBJ2-1; 7 positions agree with TRBD2. The trim removed 5 bases at V and 0 bases at J, leaving 2 bases unmatched. This CDR3 contains 14 residues. Germline V lookup: CDR1 SGHRS, CDR2 YFSETQ. CDR3 sequence: CASRRESSYNEQFF. The CDR3 DNA sequence: TGCGCCAGCAGGCGGGAGAGCTCCTACAATGAGCAGTTCTTC.

This chain uses TRBV29-1 with TRBJ2-2; a possible D gene is TRBD2 (6 bases). V lost 4 bases and J 4 bases, leaving 16 bases between the germline ends. The length of the CDR3 is 15 residues. The germline V gene has CDR1 SQVTM and CDR2 ANQGSEA. CDR3 DNA sequence: TGCAGCGTTGTATGGCCTTCTAGCGCCACCGGGGAGCTGTTTTTT. It encodes CSVVWPSSATGELFF.